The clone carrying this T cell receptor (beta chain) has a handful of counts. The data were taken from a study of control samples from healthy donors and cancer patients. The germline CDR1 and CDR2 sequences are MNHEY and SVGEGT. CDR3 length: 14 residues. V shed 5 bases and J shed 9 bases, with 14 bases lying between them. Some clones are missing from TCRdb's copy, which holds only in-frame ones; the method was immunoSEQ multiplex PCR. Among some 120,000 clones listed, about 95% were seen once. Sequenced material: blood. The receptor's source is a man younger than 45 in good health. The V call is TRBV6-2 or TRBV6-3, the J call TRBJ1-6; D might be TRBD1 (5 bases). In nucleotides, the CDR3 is TGTGCCAGCAGTGGCCGGGACTCCGTTTCACCCCTCCACTTT. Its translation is CASSGRDSVSPLHF.